Listed below are T cell receptor beta chains from one sample, sequenced in a study of response to subunit inactivated influenza vaccine. Using its own MiXCR run on the RT-PCR reads, TCRdb lists one record per CDR3 protein. Among hundreds of thousands of distinct CDR3 sequences listed, 10% to 15% were seen once. This material consisted of PBMCs from blood, taken 35 to 45 days after vaccination. The receptors originated from a man aged 50-60 years who received an inactivated influenza vaccine. Both conserved end residues are part of each CDR3. Each record gives: J gene, D gene, clone size, V gene, CDR3 protein. D genes are given only for firm matches. Part of the rows lack a size; the others show once, few, many or a class for expanded clones.

TRBJ2-1 TRBD2 few TRBV5-1 CASSLALAGGGDEQFF
TRBJ2-3 . . TRBV30 CAWNPGYGTDTQYF
TRBJ2-1 . few TRBV24-1 CATSDSGEASYNEQFF
TRBJ1-2 . few TRBV6-1 CASSLTRAPYGYTF
TRBJ2-7 . few TRBV4-2 CASSQELRGSYEQYF
TRBJ2-5 . few TRBV5-1 CASSLAAGAHETQYF
TRBJ2-5 . . TRBV7-9 CASSFPSRETQYF
TRBJ1-5 . . TRBV20-1 CSARGSGYSNQPQHF
TRBJ2-1 . few TRBV7-6 CASSRTQISSYNEQFF
TRBJ2-5 TRBD2 few TRBV12-3/TRBV12-4 CASSASKAGGPRGSQETQYF
TRBJ2-5 TRBD2 few TRBV5-1 CASSLTLAGQETQYF
TRBJ2-3 TRBD2 few TRBV25-1 CASSGGLAHLSTDTQYF